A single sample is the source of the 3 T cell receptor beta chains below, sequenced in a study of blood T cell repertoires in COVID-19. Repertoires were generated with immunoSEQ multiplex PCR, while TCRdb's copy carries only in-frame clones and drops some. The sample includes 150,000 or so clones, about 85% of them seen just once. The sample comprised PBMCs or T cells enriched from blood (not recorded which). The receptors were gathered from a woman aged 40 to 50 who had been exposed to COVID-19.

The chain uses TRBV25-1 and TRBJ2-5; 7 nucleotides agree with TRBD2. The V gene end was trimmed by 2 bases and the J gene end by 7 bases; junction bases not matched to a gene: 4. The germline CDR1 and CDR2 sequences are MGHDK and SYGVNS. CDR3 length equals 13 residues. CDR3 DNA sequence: TGTGCCAGCAGTGAAGTCGGGGAGGGGACCCAGTACTTC. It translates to CASSEVGEGTQYF.

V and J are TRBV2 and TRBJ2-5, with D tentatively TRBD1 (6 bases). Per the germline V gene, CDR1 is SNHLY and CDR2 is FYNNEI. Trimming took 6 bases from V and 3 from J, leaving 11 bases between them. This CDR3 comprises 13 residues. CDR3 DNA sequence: TGTGCCAGCAGAAGGACAGTCAAAGAGACCCAGTACTTC. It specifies CASRRTVKETQYF.

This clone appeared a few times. CDR3 amino acids: CASSIGGLGYYNEQFF. CDR3 in DNA: TGTGCCAGTAGTATAGGTGGGCTGGGCTACTACAATGAGCAGTTCTTC. The chain uses TRBV19 and TRBJ2-1, with D hard to call. CDR1 LNHDA and CDR2 SQIVND come from the germline V gene (reference sequence). V lost 1 base and J 3 bases, leaving 13 bases between the germline ends. This CDR3 spans 16 amino acids.